The rows below give T cell receptor beta chains drawn from one sample of a study of beta chain features in type 1 diabetes. The assay was immunoSEQ multiplex PCR, and TCRdb's table has in-frame clones only and misses some. This sample has some 360,000 clones; around 9.6% occur once, and the top ten carry about 0.6%. The sequenced sample was central memory CD4+ T cells from blood. The receptor source for this set is a man aged 25-40 years with type 1 diabetes. The CDR3 runs from the conserved cysteine through the conserved F or W. A D gene is named only where the DNA matches it firmly. Some rows have no size entry. The others give once, few or many, or a class for an expanded clone.

NA	TRBV7-2	TRBJ1-2	TRBD1	15	CASSLGSGTGRGYTF	TGTGCCAGCAGCTTAGGCTCCGGGACAGGGAGAGGCTACACCTTC
few	TRBV6-1	TRBJ1-5	NA	14	CASSEGVGNQPQHF	TGTGCCAGCAGTGAAGGGGTTGGCAATCAGCCCCAGCATTTT
NA	TRBV5-1	TRBJ2-5	NA	17	CASSLTSSGSHQETQYF	TGCGCCAGCAGCTTGACTTCGTCGGGCAGCCACCAAGAGACCCAGTACTTC
few	TRBV21-1	TRBJ2-1	NA	14	CASSPLAPAKGQFF	TGTGCCAGCAGCCCCCTTGCGCCCGCCAAGGGGCAGTTCTTC
NA	TRBV20-1	TRBJ2-7	NA	10	CSAKLQGQYF	TGCAGTGCTAAACTCCAGGGGCAGTACTTC
NA	TRBV29-1	TRBJ1-4	NA	12	CSVWGANEKLFF	TGCAGCGTTTGGGGGGCTAATGAAAAACTGTTTTTT
NA	TRBV7-2	TRBJ1-1	NA	13	CASSFQGHTEAFF	TGTGCCAGCAGCTTTCAGGGGCACACTGAAGCTTTCTTT
few	TRBV27	TRBJ1-2	NA	14	CASRARTVDYGYTF	TGTGCCAGCCGAGCGCGGACGGTCGACTATGGCTACACCTTC
few	TRBV28	TRBJ1-2	NA	13	CATKGGGRYGYTF	TGTGCCACCAAAGGGGGAGGAAGGTATGGCTACACCTTC
NA	TRBV7-2	TRBJ1-1	NA	16	CASSLRAGGLNTEAFF	TGTGCCAGCAGCTTACGGGCGGGGGGCTTGAACACTGAAGCTTTCTTT
few	TRBV11-2	TRBJ2-7	NA	13	CASSLGQTYEQYF	TGTGCCAGCAGCTTAGGGCAGACCTACGAGCAGTACTTC
NA	TRBV27	TRBJ1-4	TRBD1	15	CASSLRQGGNEKLFF	TGTGCCAGCAGTCTCCGACAGGGCGGTAATGAAAAACTGTTTTTT
NA	TRBV6-1	TRBJ1-1	NA	13	CASSTRGDTEAFF	TGTGCCAGCAGTACCCGGGGGGACACTGAAGCTTTCTTT
many	TRBV18	TRBJ1-1	NA	12	CASSPQSHEAFF	TGTGCCAGCTCACCACAGTCACATGAAGCTTTCTTT
few	TRBV5-1	TRBJ2-1	TRBD1	14	CASSLQGTYNEQFF	TGCGCCAGCAGCTTACAGGGGACCTACAATGAGCAGTTCTTC
NA	TRBV11-3	TRBJ1-1	TRBD1	14	CASSIQTGDAEAFF	TGTGCCAGCAGCATCCAGACAGGGGACGCTGAAGCTTTCTTT
NA	TRBV5-8	TRBJ1-1	TRBD1	15	CASSPGGTGETEAFF	TGTGCCAGCAGCCCGGGGGGGACAGGGGAAACTGAAGCTTTCTTT
NA	TRBV5-1	TRBJ2-5	TRBD1	15	CASSLTGVSQETQYF	TGCGCCAGCAGCTTGACAGGGGTCTCACAAGAGACCCAGTACTTC
NA	TRBV11-3	TRBJ2-2	NA	15	CASSPVGEGTGELFF	TGTGCCAGCAGCCCAGTCGGGGAAGGGACCGGGGAGCTGTTTTTT
NA	TRBV6-1	TRBJ1-1	TRBD1	13	CASSRDRGTEAFF	TGTGCCAGCAGCCGGGACAGGGGCACTGAAGCTTTCTTT
NA	TRBV7-8	TRBJ1-2	TRBD1	15	CASSLDSWTGGGYTF	TGTGCCAGCAGCTTAGACAGCTGGACAGGCGGTGGCTACACCTTC
NA	TRBV7-2	TRBJ2-1	TRBD2	17	CASSLAGGLASYNEQFF	TGTGCCAGCAGCTTAGCAGGGGGACTAGCCTCCTACAATGAGCAGTTCTTC
many	TRBV7-6	TRBJ2-2	NA	15	CASSLDYLATGELFF	TGTGCCAGCAGCTTAGACTATTTGGCCACCGGGGAGCTGTTTTTT
NA	TRBV7-3	TRBJ1-4	NA	14	CASSFRQDDEKLFF	TGTGCCAGCAGCTTTAGACAGGATGATGAAAAACTGTTTTTT
many	TRBV19	TRBJ1-2	NA	14	CASSIALLDYGYTF	TGTGCCAGTAGTATCGCCCTCCTGGACTATGGCTACACCTTC
few	TRBV11-2	TRBJ2-7	NA	14	CASSLEAIWSEQYF	TGTGCCAGCAGCTTAGAGGCGATCTGGAGTGAGCAGTACTTC